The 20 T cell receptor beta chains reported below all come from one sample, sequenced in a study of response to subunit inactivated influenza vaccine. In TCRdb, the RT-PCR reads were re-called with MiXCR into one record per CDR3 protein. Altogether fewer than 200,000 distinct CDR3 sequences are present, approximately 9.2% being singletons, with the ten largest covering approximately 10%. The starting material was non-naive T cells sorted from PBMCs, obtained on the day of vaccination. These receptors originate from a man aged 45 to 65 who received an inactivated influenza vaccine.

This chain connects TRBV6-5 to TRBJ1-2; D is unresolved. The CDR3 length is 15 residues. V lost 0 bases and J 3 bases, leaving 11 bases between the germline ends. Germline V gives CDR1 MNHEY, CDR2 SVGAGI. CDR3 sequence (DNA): TGTGCCAGCAGTTACTCGAACACGGGATACTATGGCTACACCTTC. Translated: CASSYSNTGYYGYTF.

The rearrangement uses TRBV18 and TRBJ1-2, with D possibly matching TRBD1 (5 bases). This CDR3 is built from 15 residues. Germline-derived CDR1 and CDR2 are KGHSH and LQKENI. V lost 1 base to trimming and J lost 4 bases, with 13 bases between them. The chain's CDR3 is CASSPRQGPPYGYTF. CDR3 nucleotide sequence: TGTGCCAGCTCACCACGGCAGGGACCACCCTATGGCTACACCTTC. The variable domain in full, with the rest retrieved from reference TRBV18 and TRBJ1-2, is NAGVMQNPRHLVRRRGQEARLRCSPMKGHSHVYWYRQLPEEGLKFMVYLQKENIIDESGMPKERFSAEFPKEGPSILRIQQVVRGDSAAYFCASSPRQGPPYGYTFGSGTRLTVV.

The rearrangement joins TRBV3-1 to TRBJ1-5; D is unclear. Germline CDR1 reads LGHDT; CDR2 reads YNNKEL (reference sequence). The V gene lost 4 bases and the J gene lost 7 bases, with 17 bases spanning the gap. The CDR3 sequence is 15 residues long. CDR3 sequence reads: CASSPEPTAWQPQHF. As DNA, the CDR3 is TGTGCCAGCAGCCCCGAGCCAACAGCGTGGCAGCCCCAGCATTTT.

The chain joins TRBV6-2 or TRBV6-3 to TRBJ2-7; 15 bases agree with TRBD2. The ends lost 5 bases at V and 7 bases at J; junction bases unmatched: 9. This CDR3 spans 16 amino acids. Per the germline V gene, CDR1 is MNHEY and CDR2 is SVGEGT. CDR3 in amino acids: CASSLPRTSGGGEQYF. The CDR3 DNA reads TGTGCCAGCAGTCTCCCACGGACTAGCGGGGGGGGTGAGCAGTACTTC.

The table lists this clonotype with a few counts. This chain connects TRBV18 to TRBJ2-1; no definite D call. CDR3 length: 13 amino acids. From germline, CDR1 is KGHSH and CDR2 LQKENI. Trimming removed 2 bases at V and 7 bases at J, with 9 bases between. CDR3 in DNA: TGTGCCAGCTCACCAGGCGTATCAAATGAGCAGTTCTTC. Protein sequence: CASSPGVSNEQFF.

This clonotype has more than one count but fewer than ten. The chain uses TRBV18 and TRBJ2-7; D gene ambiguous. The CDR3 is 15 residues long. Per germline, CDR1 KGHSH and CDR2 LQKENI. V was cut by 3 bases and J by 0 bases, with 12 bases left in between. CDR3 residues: CASSPDPSFSYEQYF. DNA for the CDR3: TGTGCCAGCTCACCGGACCCTTCCTTCTCCTACGAGCAGTACTTC.

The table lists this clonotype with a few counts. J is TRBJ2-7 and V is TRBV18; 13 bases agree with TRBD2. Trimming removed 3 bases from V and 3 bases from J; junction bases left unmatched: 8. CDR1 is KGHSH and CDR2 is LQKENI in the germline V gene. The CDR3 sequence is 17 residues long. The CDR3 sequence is CASSPGTSGEILYEQYF. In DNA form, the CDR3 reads TGTGCCAGCTCACCTGGGACTAGCGGGGAAATACTCTACGAGCAGTACTTC.

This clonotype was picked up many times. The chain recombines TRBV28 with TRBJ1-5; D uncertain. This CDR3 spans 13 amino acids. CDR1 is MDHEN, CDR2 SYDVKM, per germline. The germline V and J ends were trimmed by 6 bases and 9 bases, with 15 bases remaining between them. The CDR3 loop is CASSPGAYMPQHF. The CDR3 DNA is TGTGCCAGCAGCCCCGGTGCTTATATGCCCCAGCATTTT.

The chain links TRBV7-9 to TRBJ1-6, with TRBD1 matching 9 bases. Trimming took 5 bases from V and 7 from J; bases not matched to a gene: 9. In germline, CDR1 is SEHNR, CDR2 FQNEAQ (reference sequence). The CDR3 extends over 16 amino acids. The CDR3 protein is CASSLLPGTGNSPLHF. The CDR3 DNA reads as TGTGCCAGCAGCCTCCTCCCCGGGACAGGGAATTCACCCCTCCACTTT. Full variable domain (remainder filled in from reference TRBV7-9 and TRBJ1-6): DTGVSQNPRHKITKRGQNVTFRCDPISEHNRLYWYRQTLGQGPEFLTYFQNEAQLEKSRLLSDRFSAERPKGSFSTLEIQRTEQGDSAMYLCASSLLPGTGNSPLHFGNGTRLTVT.

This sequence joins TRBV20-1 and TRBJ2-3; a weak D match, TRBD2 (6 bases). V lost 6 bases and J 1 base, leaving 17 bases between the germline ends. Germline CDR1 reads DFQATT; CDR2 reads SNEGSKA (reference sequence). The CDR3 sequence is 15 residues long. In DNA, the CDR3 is TGCAGTGCAAATCCTCTAGCGATCGGCACAGATACGCAGTATTTT. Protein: CSANPLAIGTDTQYF.

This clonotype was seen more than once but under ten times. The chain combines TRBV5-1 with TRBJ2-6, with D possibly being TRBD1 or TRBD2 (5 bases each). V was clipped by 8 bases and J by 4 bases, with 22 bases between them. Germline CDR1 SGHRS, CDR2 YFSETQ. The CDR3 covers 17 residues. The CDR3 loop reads CASVRETAAPGANVLTF. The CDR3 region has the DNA TGCGCCAGTGTAAGGGAGACAGCCGCTCCAGGGGCCAACGTCCTGACTTTC. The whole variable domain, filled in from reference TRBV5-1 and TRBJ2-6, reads KAGVTQTPRYLIKTRGQQVTLSCSPISGHRSVSWYQQTPGQGLQFLFEYFSETQRNKGNFPGRFSGRQFSNSRSEMNVSTLELGDSALYLCASVRETAAPGANVLTFGAGSRLTVL.

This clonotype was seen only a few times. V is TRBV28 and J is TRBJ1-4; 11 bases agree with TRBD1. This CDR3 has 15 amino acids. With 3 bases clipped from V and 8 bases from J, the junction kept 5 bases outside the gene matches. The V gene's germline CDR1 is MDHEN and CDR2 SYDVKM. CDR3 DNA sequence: TGTGCCAGCAGTTTCGGGACAGGGGGTCGGGAAAAACTGTTTTTT. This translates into CASSFGTGGREKLFF.

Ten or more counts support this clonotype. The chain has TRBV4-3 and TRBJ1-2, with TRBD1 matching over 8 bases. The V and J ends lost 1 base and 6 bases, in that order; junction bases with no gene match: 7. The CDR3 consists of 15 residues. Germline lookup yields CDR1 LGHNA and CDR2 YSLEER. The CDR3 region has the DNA TGCGCCAGCAGCCAAGCTCAATTGACAGGGGATGGCTACACCTTC. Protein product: CASSQAQLTGDGYTF.

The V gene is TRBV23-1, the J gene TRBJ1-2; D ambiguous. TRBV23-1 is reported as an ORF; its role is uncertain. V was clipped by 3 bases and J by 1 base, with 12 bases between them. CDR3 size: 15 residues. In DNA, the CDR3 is TGCGCCAGCAGTCACCCCGGCGGGTATAACTATGGCTACACCTTC. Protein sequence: CASSHPGGYNYGYTF.

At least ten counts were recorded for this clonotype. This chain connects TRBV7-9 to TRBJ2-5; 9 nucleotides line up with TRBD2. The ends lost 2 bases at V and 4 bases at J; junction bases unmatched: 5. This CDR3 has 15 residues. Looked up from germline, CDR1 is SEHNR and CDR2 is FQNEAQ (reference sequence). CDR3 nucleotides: TGTGCCAGCAGCTTACTTAGCGGGAGAAGAGAGACCCAGTACTTC. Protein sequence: CASSLLSGRRETQYF. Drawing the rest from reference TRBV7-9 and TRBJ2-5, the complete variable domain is DTGVSQNPRHKITKRGQNVTFRCDPISEHNRLYWYRQTLGQGPEFLTYFQNEAQLEKSRLLSDRFSAERPKGSFSTLEIQRTEQGDSAMYLCASSLLSGRRETQYFGPGTRLLVL.

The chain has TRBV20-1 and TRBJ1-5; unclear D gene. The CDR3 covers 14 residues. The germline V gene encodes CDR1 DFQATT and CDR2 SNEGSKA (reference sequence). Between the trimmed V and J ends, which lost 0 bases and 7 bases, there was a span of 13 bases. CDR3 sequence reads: CSARDTYSDQPQHF. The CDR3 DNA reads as TGCAGTGCTAGAGATACCTACAGTGACCAGCCCCAGCATTTT.

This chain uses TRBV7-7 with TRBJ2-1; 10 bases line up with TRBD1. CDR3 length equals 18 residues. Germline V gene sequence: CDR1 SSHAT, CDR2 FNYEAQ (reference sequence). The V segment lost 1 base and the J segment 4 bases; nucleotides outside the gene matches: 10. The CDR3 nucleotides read TGTGCCAGCAGCTTAGGGGGGACAGGGGTAGGGGTATACAATGAGCAGTTCTTC. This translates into CASSLGGTGVGVYNEQFF.

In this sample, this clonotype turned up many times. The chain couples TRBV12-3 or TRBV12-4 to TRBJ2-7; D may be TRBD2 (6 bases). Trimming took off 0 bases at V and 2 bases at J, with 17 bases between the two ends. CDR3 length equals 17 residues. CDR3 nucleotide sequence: TGTGCCAGCAGTTTAGCGCTAGTGGGGGGTAGACCCTACGAGCAGTACTTC. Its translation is CASSLALVGGRPYEQYF.

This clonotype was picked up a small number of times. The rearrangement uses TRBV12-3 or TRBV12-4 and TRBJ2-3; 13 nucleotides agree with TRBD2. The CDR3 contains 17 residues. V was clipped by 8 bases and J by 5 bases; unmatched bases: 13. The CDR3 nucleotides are TGTGCCAGCGCACTAACAACTAGCGGGAGGGTGCAAGATACGCAGTATTTT. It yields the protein CASALTTSGRVQDTQYF.

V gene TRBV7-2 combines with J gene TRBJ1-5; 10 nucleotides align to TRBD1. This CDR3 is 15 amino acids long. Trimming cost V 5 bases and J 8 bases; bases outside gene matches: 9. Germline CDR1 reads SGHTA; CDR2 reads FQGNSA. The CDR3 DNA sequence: TGTGCCAGCAGCAGACAGGGGGCGCGAATGGAGCCCCAGCATTTT. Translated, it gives CASSRQGARMEPQHF.